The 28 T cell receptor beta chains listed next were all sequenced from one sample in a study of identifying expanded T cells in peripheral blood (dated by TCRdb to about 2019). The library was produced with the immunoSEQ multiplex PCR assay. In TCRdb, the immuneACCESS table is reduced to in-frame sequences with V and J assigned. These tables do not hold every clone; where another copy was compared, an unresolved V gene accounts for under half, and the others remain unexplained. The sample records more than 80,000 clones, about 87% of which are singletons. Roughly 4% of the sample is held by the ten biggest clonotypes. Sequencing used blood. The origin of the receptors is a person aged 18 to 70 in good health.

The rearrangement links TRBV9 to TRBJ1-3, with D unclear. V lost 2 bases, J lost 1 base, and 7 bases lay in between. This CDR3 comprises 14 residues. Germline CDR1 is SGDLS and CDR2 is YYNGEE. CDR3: CASSVAGSGNTIYF. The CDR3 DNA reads TGTGCCAGCAGCGTCGCGGGGTCTGGAAACACCATATATTTT.

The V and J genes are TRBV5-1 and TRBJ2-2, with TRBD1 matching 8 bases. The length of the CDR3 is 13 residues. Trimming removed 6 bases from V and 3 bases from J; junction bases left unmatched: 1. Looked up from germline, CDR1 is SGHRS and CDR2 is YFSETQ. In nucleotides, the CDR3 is TGCGCCAGCAAGACAGGGGACACCGGGGAGCTGTTTTTT. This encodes CASKTGDTGELFF.

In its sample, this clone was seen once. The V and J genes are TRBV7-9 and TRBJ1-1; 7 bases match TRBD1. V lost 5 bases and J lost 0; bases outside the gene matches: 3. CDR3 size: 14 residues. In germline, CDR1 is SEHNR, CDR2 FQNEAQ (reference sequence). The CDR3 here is CASSRDSLNTEAFF. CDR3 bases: TGTGCCAGCAGCCGGGACAGTCTGAACACTGAAGCTTTCTTT.

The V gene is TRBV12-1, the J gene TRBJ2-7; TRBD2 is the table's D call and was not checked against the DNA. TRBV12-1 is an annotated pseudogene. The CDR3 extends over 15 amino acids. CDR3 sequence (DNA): TGTGCCAGCAGCCCCCGGACTAGCGTACCCTACGAGCAGTACTTC. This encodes CASSPRTSVPYEQYF.

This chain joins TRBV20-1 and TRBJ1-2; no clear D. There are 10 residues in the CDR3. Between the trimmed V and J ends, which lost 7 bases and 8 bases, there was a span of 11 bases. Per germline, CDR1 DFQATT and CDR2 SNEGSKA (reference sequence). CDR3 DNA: TGCAGTGATACACTTGACGGCTACACCTTC. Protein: CSDTLDGYTF.

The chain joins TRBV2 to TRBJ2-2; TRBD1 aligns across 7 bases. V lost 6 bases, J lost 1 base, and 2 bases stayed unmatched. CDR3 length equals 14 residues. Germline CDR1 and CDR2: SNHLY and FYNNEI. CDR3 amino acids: CASRGQVNTGELFF. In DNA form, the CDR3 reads TGTGCCAGCAGAGGACAGGTGAACACCGGGGAGCTGTTTTTT.

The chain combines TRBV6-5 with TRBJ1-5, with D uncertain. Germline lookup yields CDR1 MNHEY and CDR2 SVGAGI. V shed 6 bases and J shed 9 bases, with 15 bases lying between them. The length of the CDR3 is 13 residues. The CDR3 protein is CASSRAPGSPQHF. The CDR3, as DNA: TGTGCCAGCAGCCGGGCCCCCGGGTCGCCCCAGCATTTT.

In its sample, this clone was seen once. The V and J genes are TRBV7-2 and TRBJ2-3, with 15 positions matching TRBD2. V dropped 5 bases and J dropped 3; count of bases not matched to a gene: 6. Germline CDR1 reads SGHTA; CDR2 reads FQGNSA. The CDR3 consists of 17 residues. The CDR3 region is CASSPRTSGRVTDTQYF. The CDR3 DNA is TGTGCCAGCAGCCCCCGGACTAGCGGGAGGGTAACAGATACGCAGTATTTT.

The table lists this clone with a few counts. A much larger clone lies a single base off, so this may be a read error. This chain's CDR3 is CASSGASGTDTQYF. DNA of the CDR3: TGTGCCAGCAGTGGGGCTAGCGGCACAGATACGCAGTATTTT. This chain links TRBV6-4 with TRBJ2-3; maybe TRBD2 (6 bases). CDR1 and CDR2 (germline): MRHNA, SNTAGT. V lost 4 bases, J lost 1 base, and 9 bases lay in between. This CDR3 is 14 amino acids long.

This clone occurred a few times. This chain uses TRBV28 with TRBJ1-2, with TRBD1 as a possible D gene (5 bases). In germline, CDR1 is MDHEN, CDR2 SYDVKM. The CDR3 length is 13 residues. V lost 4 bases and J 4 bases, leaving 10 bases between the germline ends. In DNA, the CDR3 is TGTGCCAGCAGTTCGGTGGGGCCCTATGGCTACACCTTC. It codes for CASSSVGPYGYTF.

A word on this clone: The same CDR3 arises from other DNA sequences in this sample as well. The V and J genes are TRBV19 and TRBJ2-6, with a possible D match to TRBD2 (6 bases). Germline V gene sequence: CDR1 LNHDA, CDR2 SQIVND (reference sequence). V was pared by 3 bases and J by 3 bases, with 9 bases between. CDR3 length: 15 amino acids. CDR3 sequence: CASSIGGSGANVLTF. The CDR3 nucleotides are TGTGCCAGTAGTATTGGAGGGAGTGGGGCCAACGTCCTGACTTTC.

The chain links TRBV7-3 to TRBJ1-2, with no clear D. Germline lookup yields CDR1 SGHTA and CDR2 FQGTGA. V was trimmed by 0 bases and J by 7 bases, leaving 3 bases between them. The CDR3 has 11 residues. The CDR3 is CASSLTGGYTF. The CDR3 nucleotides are TGTGCCAGCAGCTTAACAGGTGGCTACACCTTC.

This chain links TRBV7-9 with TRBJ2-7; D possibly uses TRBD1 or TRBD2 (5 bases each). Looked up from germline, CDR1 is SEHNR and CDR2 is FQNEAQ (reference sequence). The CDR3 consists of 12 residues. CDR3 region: CAAGDGSYEQYF. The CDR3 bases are TGTGCAGCCGGGGACGGCTCCTACGAGCAGTACTTC.

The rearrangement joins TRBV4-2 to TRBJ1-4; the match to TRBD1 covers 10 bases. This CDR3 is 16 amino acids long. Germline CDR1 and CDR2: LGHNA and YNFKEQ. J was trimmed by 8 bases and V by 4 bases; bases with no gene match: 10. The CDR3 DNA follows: TGTGCCAGCAGCCTGTCCGGGGGGACAGGGGACGAAAAACTGTTTTTT. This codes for CASSLSGGTGDEKLFF.

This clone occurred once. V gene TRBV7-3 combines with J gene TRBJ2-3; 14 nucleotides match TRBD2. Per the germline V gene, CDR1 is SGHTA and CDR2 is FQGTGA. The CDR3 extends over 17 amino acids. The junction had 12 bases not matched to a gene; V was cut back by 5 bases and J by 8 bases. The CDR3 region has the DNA TGTGCCAGCAGCCTATCCGGGACTAGCGGGAGACGGGGTACGCAGTATTTT. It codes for CASSLSGTSGRRGTQYF.

The DNA for the CDR3 is TGTGCCAGCAGCGCCCGGGTTATAGCGGGGAGCTCCTACGAGCAGTACTTC. Translated: CASSARVIAGSSYEQYF. The rearrangement links TRBV7-2 to TRBJ2-7, with 8 bases that match TRBD2. The V gene end was trimmed by 5 bases and the J gene end by 0 bases; junction bases not matched to a gene: 12. CDR3 length equals 17 residues. CDR1 and CDR2 from the germline V gene are SGHTA and FQGNSA.

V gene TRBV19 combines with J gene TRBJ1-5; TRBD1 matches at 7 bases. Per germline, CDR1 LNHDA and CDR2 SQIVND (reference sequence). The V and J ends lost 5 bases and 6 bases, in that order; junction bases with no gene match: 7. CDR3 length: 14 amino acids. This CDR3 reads CASSVTGAGQPQHF. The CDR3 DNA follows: TGTGCCAGTAGTGTAACAGGGGCGGGTCAGCCCCAGCATTTT.

The CDR3 bases are TGTGCCAGCAGCGCCTCCCCCCGGCAGGGGACGTCCGAGCAGTACTTC. The encoded protein is CASSASPRQGTSEQYF. The V gene is TRBV9, the J gene TRBJ2-7; D possibly corresponds to TRBD1 (6 bases). Looked up from germline, CDR1 is SGDLS and CDR2 is YYNGEE. Trimming took off 3 bases at V and 6 bases at J, with 22 bases between the two ends. The CDR3 totals 16 residues.

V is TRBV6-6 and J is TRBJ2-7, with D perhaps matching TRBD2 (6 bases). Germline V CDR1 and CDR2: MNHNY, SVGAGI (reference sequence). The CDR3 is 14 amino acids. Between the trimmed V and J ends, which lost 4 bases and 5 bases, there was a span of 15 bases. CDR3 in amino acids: CASSLGTLRNEQYF. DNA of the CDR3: TGTGCCAGCAGTTTAGGGACTCTACGAAACGAGCAGTACTTC.

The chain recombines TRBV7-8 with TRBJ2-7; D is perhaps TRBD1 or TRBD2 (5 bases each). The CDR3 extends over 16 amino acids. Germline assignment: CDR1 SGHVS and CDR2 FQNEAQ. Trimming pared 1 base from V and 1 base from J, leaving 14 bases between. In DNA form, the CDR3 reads TGTGCCAGCAGCTTAGGTGCTGTTGGGACGTCCTACGAGCAGTACTTC. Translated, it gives CASSLGAVGTSYEQYF.

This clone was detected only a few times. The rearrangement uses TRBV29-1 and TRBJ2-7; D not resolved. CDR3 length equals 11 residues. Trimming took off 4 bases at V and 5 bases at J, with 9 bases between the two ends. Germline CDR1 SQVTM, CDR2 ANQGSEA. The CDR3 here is CSVGPAHEQYF. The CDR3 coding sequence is TGCAGCGTTGGTCCCGCCCACGAGCAGTACTTC.

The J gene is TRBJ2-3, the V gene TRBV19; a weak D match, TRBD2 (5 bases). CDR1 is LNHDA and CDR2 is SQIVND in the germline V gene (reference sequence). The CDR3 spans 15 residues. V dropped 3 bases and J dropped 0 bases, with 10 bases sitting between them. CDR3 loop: CASSMGAASTDTQYF. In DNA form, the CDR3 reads TGTGCCAGTAGTATGGGAGCAGCTAGCACAGATACGCAGTATTTT.

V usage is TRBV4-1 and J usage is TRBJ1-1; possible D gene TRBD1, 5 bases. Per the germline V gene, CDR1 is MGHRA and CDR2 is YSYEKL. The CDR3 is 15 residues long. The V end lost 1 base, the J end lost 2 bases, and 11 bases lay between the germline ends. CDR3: CASSQVPGVNTEAFF. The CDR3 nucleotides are TGCGCCAGCAGCCAAGTTCCGGGGGTAAACACTGAAGCTTTCTTT.

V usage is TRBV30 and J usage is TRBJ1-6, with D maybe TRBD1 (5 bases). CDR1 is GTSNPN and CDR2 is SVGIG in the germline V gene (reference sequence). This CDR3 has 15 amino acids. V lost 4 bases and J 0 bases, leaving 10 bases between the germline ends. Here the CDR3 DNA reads TGTGCCTGGAAGGGACTGAGCTCCTATAATTCACCCCTCCACTTT. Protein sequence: CAWKGLSSYNSPLHF.

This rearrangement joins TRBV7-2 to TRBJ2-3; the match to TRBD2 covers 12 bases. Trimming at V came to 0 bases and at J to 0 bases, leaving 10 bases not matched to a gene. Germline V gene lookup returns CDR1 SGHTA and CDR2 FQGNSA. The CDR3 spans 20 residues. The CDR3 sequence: CASSLAPPGLAGLSTDTQYF. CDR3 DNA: TGTGCCAGCAGCTTAGCCCCTCCGGGACTAGCGGGTCTTAGCACAGATACGCAGTATTTT.

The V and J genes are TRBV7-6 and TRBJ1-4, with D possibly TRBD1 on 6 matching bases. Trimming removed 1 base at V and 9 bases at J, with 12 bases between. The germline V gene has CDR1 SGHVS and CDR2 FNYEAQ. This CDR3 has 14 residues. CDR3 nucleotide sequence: TGTGCCAGCAGCTTAGGGACGGACAGACAAAAACTGTTTTTT. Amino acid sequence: CASSLGTDRQKLFF.

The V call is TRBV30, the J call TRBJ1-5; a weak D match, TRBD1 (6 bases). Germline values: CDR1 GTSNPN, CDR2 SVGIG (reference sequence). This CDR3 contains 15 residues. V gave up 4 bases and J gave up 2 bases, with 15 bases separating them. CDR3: CAWTPRDMGNQPQHF. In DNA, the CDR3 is TGTGCCTGGACCCCGCGGGACATGGGCAATCAGCCCCAGCATTTT. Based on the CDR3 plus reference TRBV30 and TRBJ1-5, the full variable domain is SQTIHQWPATLVQPVGSPLSLECTVEGTSNPNLYWYRQAAGRGLQLLFYSVGIGQISSEVPQNLSASRPQDRQFILSSKKLLLSDSGFYLCAWTPRDMGNQPQHFGDGTRLSIL.

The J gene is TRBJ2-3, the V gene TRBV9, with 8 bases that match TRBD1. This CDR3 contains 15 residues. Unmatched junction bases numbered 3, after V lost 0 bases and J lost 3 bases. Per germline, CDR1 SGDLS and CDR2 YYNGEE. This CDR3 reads CASSVEDRATDTQYF. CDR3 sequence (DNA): TGTGCCAGCAGCGTAGAGGACAGGGCGACAGATACGCAGTATTTT.